The 4 T cell receptor beta chains in this list originate from one sample, sequenced in a study of regulatory T cells in long-lasting Graves disease. Building of the TCR beta libraries involved iRepertoire HTBI primers and Arm-PCR of CDR3 regions. TCRdb redid the calling of the multiplex PCR reads with MiXCR, one entry per CDR3 protein. The sample shows 600,000 to 850,000 distinct CDR3 sequences, around 30% of them seen only once. Time point indicated: persistent/refractory GD, antithyroid drugs over 5 years with positive TRAb. Generation of the TCR library employed RNA extracted from PBMCs. The source material was peripheral blood mononuclear cells (PBMCs), sampled when the disease was refractory, from a patient treated with antithyroid drugs. The receptors were gathered from a female donor with Graves disease.

In its sample, this clonotype was seen a few times. The chain recombines TRBV6-1 with TRBJ2-7, with D perhaps matching TRBD1 or TRBD2 (7 bases each). The CDR3 sequence is 12 residues long. V was clipped by 3 bases and J by 7 bases, with 10 bases between them. CDR1 and CDR2 (germline): MNHNS, SASEGT. The DNA of the CDR3 is TGTGCCAGCAGTGACAGGGGGGGGGAGCAGTACTTC. It yields the protein CASSDRGGEQYF.

This chain connects TRBV9 to TRBJ1-5; D not certain. The CDR3 sequence is 15 residues long. V dropped 0 bases and J dropped 6 bases, with 13 bases sitting between them. Germline assignment: CDR1 SGDLS and CDR2 YYNGEE. For the CDR3, the DNA is TGTGCCAGCAGCGTAGGCACGGACGACGGTCAGCCCCAGCATTTT. Translation gives CASSVGTDDGQPQHF.

This clonotype was picked up a small number of times. CDR3 residues: CASSLESGTTGELFF. The CDR3 nucleotides are TGTGCCAGCAGCTTGGAGTCAGGGACCACCGGGGAGCTGTTTTTT. V gene TRBV5-5 combines with J gene TRBJ2-2; D may be TRBD1 or TRBD2 (5 bases each). CDR1 is SGHKS and CDR2 is YYEKEE in the germline V gene (reference sequence). This CDR3 is built from 15 residues. V lost 0 bases and J lost 4, with 10 bases in between.

The chain is built from TRBV12-3 or TRBV12-4 and TRBJ2-7, with D maybe TRBD1 (5 bases). This CDR3 has 13 residues. Trimming took off 8 bases at V and 6 bases at J, with 17 bases between the two ends. CDR3 sequence (DNA): TGTGCCAGCGGGTCTCGACAGAAAAGCGAGCAGTACTTC. This codes for CASGSRQKSEQYF.